This is a list of T cell receptor beta chains from one sample in a study of beta chain features in type 1 diabetes. Profiling relied on immunoSEQ multiplex PCR, and the TCRdb table lists in-frame clones only, not all of them. The sample yields under 200,000 clones, less than 9.5% seen once. The sequencing input was central memory CD4+ T cells from blood. The origin of the receptors is a young woman in good health. The conserved cysteine and the conserved F or W are not part of the CDR3 here.

v_call,cdr3_aa
TRBV6-4,ASSDSKGQGGSNQPQH
TRBV15,ATSLSGGAEAF
TRBV30,AWSGPPRTYEQY
TRBV7-8,ASSQVSGGLNEQF
TRBV7-9,ASSPGQSYGYT
TRBV18,ASSPVGGGEAF
TRBV5-1,ASSSQGDEQF
TRBV20-1,SAHDSYEQY
TRBV4-1,ASSYTGGANEKLF
TRBV9,ASSVATGREGYGYT